This TCR beta chain appears in the sequencing data of a study of vaccination and CD4 T cells after COVID-19. Study-level background: Sampling occurred at day 14 and days 161 to 241 post-vaccination in a few convalescent patients. General study findings and limits: SARS-CoV-2-reactive clonotypes rose nonsignificantly, with the median going from 21 to 38. A median around 90% of convalescent patients' SARS-CoV-2-reactive clones emerged only after vaccination.

This clonotype was detected only a few times. The antigen is undetermined. Time point meaning: late sampling 161 to 241 days after vaccination in three convalescent patients. CDR1 SQVTM and CDR2 ANQGSEA come from the germline V gene. The CDR3 spans 17 residues. After removal of 0 bases from V and 6 bases from J, the junction contained 7 bases not matched to a gene. One entry per CDR3 protein results from TCRdb running MiXCR on the PCR reads. The sample lists approximately 40,000 distinct CDR3 sequences, more than 35% occurring once. Here the sequenced sample was CD4+ T cells from blood, taken about 7 months after SARS-CoV-2 vaccination. The J gene is TRBJ2-1, the V gene TRBV29-1, with 14 bases that match TRBD2. This TCR derives from a human donor who had recovered from COVID-19. CDR3 protein: CSVEDGAGLAGGNEQFF. Written as DNA, the CDR3 is TGCAGCGTTGAAGATGGCGCAGGACTAGCGGGAGGCAATGAGCAGTTCTTC.